This passage covers 17 T cell receptor beta chains from one sample sequenced in a study of shared clonotypes between healthy human individuals. Data came from immunoSEQ multiplex PCR; TCRdb stores just in-frame clones and leaves some out. The sample has approximately 100,000 clones; roughly two thirds are singletons. Input material: memory CD8+ T cells sorted from blood. Specified subset: CD45RO+ cells pooled with CCR7-negative TemRA cells. These receptors all stem from a man aged 25-45 years in good health.

The chain is built from TRBV7-9 and TRBJ1-4; D might be TRBD1 (5 bases). Germline loops: CDR1 SEHNR, CDR2 FQNEAQ (reference sequence). V lost 5 bases and J 8 bases, leaving 18 bases between the germline ends. The CDR3 loop spans 15 amino acids. This CDR3 reads CASSPRDSWEEKLFF. The CDR3 nucleotides read TGTGCCAGCAGCCCCCGGGACTCGTGGGAGGAAAAACTGTTTTTT.

The chain employs TRBV4-1 and TRBJ2-7; D perhaps matches TRBD1 (6 bases). V was cut by 0 bases and J by 6 bases, with 12 bases left in between. The V gene's germline CDR1 is MGHRA and CDR2 YSYEKL. The CDR3 runs 14 residues. In DNA, the CDR3 is TGCGCCAGCAGCCAAGAGCAGGGGTTTGGCGAGCAGTACTTC. Encoded protein: CASSQEQGFGEQYF.

The chain recombines TRBV29-1 with TRBJ2-1, with no clear D. Deletions cut 4 bases from V and 6 bases from J, with 13 bases between. This CDR3 comprises 13 residues. Germline values: CDR1 SQVTM, CDR2 ANQGSEA. Written as DNA, the CDR3 is TGCAGCGTTGCCGTGTGGAATAGCAATGAGCAGTTCTTC. It specifies CSVAVWNSNEQFF.

The chain's CDR3 is CASSYSNGNTGELFF. The CDR3, as DNA: TGTGCCAGCAGTTACTCGAACGGGAACACCGGGGAGCTGTTTTTT. V and J are TRBV6-5 and TRBJ2-2, with D unresolved. The CDR3 has 15 residues. Germline assignment: CDR1 MNHEY and CDR2 SVGAGI. V was trimmed by 0 bases and J by 1 base, leaving 6 bases between them.

This clone was detected only once. This chain joins TRBV6-1 and TRBJ1-5, with D unclear. This CDR3 is 15 amino acids long. V was pared by 7 bases and J by 9 bases, with 22 bases between. Per the germline V gene, CDR1 is MNHNS and CDR2 is SASEGT. CDR3 nucleotide sequence: TGTGCCAGCACCGCGCTTCTGGGGATAGCGGGGCCCCAGCATTTT. It specifies CASTALLGIAGPQHF.

This sequence joins TRBV15 and TRBJ2-1, with no clear D. CDR1 and CDR2 from the germline V gene are LNHNV and YYDKDF (reference sequence). V was shortened by 0 bases and J by 5 bases, with 8 bases between the two germline ends. The CDR3 is 14 amino acids. The CDR3 sequence is CATSRDVPDNEQFF. The CDR3 nucleotides read TGTGCCACCAGCAGAGATGTCCCCGACAATGAGCAGTTCTTC.

This clone occurred once. The CDR3 protein is CASSVNWGPNQPQHF. CDR3 DNA sequence: TGTGCCAGTAGTGTAAACTGGGGACCTAATCAGCCCCAGCATTTT. This sequence joins TRBV19 and TRBJ1-5, with a possible D match to TRBD1 (5 bases). The germline V gene encodes CDR1 LNHDA and CDR2 SQIVND (reference sequence). Between the trimmed V and J ends, which lost 5 bases and 4 bases, there was a span of 15 bases. The CDR3 totals 15 residues.

Many counts were recorded for this clone. This rearrangement joins TRBV7-6 to TRBJ1-1, with TRBD1 matching 9 bases. The CDR3 loop spans 17 amino acids. In germline, CDR1 is SGHVS, CDR2 FNYEAQ. V dropped 2 bases and J dropped 1; count of bases not matched to a gene: 8. The CDR3 DNA reads as TGTGCCAGCAGCTTAACAGGGGGCCCTGTTCCGAACACTGAAGCTTTCTTT. It codes for CASSLTGGPVPNTEAFF.

This clone has a handful of counts. V and J are TRBV7-8 and TRBJ2-7; D unclear. CDR3 length equals 13 residues. The germline gives CDR1 SGHVS, CDR2 FQNEAQ. V lost 3 bases and J lost 3, with 9 bases in between. Here the CDR3 reads CASSLDQYYEQYF. As DNA, the CDR3 is TGTGCCAGCAGCTTGGACCAATACTACGAGCAGTACTTC.

The rearrangement uses TRBV11-2 and TRBJ2-7, with TRBD2 as a possible D gene (5 bases). CDR1 SGHAT and CDR2 FQNNGV come from the germline V gene. This CDR3 comprises 15 residues. Trimming cost V 1 base and J 4 bases, with 14 bases left between them. In DNA, the CDR3 is TGTGCCAGCAGCTTAGTTCGTGGGAGTGTGTACGAGCAGTACTTC. It encodes CASSLVRGSVYEQYF.

The CDR3 here is CASSLISDEQFF. The CDR3, as DNA: TGTGCCAGCAGCTTAATATCGGATGAGCAGTTCTTC. The chain combines TRBV5-6 with TRBJ2-1; no firm D call. The V gene lost 2 bases and the J gene lost 8 bases, with 8 bases spanning the gap. The CDR3 runs 12 residues. Germline V gene data show CDR1 as SGHDT and CDR2 as YYEEEE.

The chain is built from TRBV19 and TRBJ2-2; TRBD1 is a possible D gene (5 bases). The CDR3 runs 13 residues. V was cut by 3 bases and J by 6 bases, with 8 bases left in between. CDR1 LNHDA and CDR2 SQIVND come from the germline V gene (reference sequence). The CDR3 DNA follows: TGTGCCAGTAGTATTGGACATCCCGGGGAGCTGTTTTTT. As protein: CASSIGHPGELFF.

Notes on this clone: It may be a read error: a sequence one base away is much more abundant. Other DNA sequences in the same sample also yield this CDR3. V usage is TRBV6-5 and J usage is TRBJ2-7; 11 nucleotides agree with TRBD1. CDR1 is MNHEY, CDR2 SVGAGI, per germline. CDR3 length: 14 residues. CDR3 nucleotide sequence: TGTGCTAGCAGTTACGGGACAGGGGGCTACGAGCAGTACTTC. Translation gives CASSYGTGGYEQYF.

The chain employs TRBV25-1 and TRBJ2-7; 14 bases are shared with TRBD2. Germline trimming cut 6 bases from V and 4 bases from J; bases unmatched to any gene: 5. CDR3 size: 15 residues. Germline CDR1 is MGHDK and CDR2 is SYGVNS. The CDR3 sequence is CASSPGLAGVYEQYF. The CDR3 DNA reads as TGTGCCAGCAGCCCGGGACTAGCGGGAGTTTACGAGCAGTACTTC.

This clone was seen only a few times. The chain joins TRBV9 to TRBJ2-1, with D possibly being TRBD1 (6 bases). Germline CDR1 is SGDLS and CDR2 is YYNGEE. The germline V and J ends were trimmed by 0 bases and 5 bases, with 9 bases remaining between them. This CDR3 contains 14 residues. CDR3 DNA: TGTGCCAGCAGCGTAGAGGGGGAACACAATGAGCAGTTCTTC. Residues: CASSVEGEHNEQFF.

V is TRBV5-4 and J is TRBJ2-1; 11 nucleotides align to TRBD2. Germline CDR1 SGHNT, CDR2 YYREEE (reference sequence). V shed 6 bases and J 4 bases; nucleotides not matched to a gene: 6. The CDR3 consists of 15 residues. The CDR3, as DNA: TGTGCCAGCACTACTAGCGGGAGATTTTACAATGAGCAGTTCTTC. It yields the protein CASTTSGRFYNEQFF.

The chain links TRBV4-1 to TRBJ2-2, with D uncertain. This CDR3 is built from 15 residues. Germline-derived CDR1 and CDR2 are MGHRA and YSYEKL. V shed 1 base and J shed 6 bases, with 12 bases lying between them. CDR3 nucleotides: TGCGCCAGCAGCCAAGTAGTTGCAGGCCCCGGGGAGCTGTTTTTT. As protein: CASSQVVAGPGELFF.